The 21 T cell receptor beta chains presented below share a single source sample, sequenced in a study of human T cells and chemical hapten exposure (dated by TCRdb to the early 2020s). Libraries were built with RACE. The data were produced on a NextSeq 500. TCRdb reworked the public reads: Q25 trimming with fastp, MiXCR clone assembly, productive beta chains retained. Duplicate CDR3 protein sequences are folded into a single record with the most common DNA and genes. Recorded for this sample are 65,000 to 95,000 distinct CDR3 sequences; approximately 12% of them occurred a single time. The top ten constitute under 4% of the sample. This sample's time point label indicates: patch test 1, 2 weeks after DPC sensitization. In light of the paper, this sample's treatment or condition label describes: therapeutic diphenylcyclopropenone sensitization with weekly scalp DPC. Specimen: whole blood, collected in connection with sensitization to the hapten diphenylcyclopropenone (DPC). These receptors originate from a woman aged 55 to 70 with alopecia areata. Some clones in this sample may be carry-over from other donors' samples.

This chain connects TRBV24-1 to TRBJ2-1; 9 bases are shared with TRBD1. The trim removed 1 base at V and 5 bases at J, leaving 2 bases unmatched. This CDR3 has 15 amino acids. Germline CDR1 and CDR2: KGHDR and SFDVKD. This chain's CDR3 is CATSDFGQGNNEQFF. The CDR3 bases are TGTGCCACCAGTGATTTTGGACAGGGGAACAATGAGCAGTTCTTC.

This clonotype occurred a few times. The CDR3 region is CASSLRSAGTDTQYF. CDR3 in DNA: TGTGCCAGCAGCTTGAGATCAGCGGGGACAGATACGCAGTATTTT. The chain is built from TRBV5-5 and TRBJ2-3; TRBD2 matches at 7 bases. Germline lookup yields CDR1 SGHKS and CDR2 YYEKEE (reference sequence). The CDR3 has 15 residues. V dropped 1 base and J dropped 3; count of bases not matched to a gene: 5.

This clonotype has just a few counts. The chain uses TRBV4-1 and TRBJ2-1; D not certain. V lost 3 bases and J 9 bases, leaving 9 bases between the germline ends. In germline, CDR1 is MGHRA, CDR2 YSYEKL. The CDR3 spans 12 residues. CDR3 region: CASSHSGAEQFF. DNA for the CDR3: TGCGCCAGCAGCCACTCAGGCGCTGAGCAGTTCTTC.

This clonotype was recorded a few times. The rearrangement uses TRBV27 and TRBJ2-7; D assignment may be TRBD1 or TRBD2 (5 bases each). Trimming took off 6 bases at V and 2 bases at J, with 14 bases between the two ends. In germline, CDR1 is MNHEY, CDR2 SMNVEV (reference sequence). This CDR3 is 14 amino acids long. Here the CDR3 reads CASSTHRGAYEQYF. Written as DNA, the CDR3 is TGTGCCAGCAGCACCCACAGAGGGGCCTACGAGCAGTACTTC.

The CDR3 nucleotides are TGCAGTGCTGTGACACCGGGTTATCAGCCCCAGCATTTT. Translation: CSAVTPGYQPQHF. J is TRBJ1-5 and V is TRBV20-1; D is unresolved. The CDR3 runs to 13 residues. Germline CDR1 is DFQATT and CDR2 is SNEGSKA (reference sequence). The V end lost 5 bases, the J end lost 5 bases, and 13 bases lay between the germline ends.

Only a few counts were recorded for this clonotype. The chain employs TRBV9 and TRBJ2-5, with 10 positions matching TRBD2. CDR3 length: 15 residues. Germline V lookup: CDR1 SGDLS, CDR2 YYNGEE. V shed 0 bases and J 5 bases; nucleotides not matched to a gene: 4. Here the CDR3 reads CASSVATTSGETQYF. CDR3 coding DNA: TGTGCCAGCAGCGTAGCTACGACTAGCGGGGAGACCCAGTACTTC.

Only one count was recorded for this clonotype. Being one base from a much bigger clone, this may be a read error. The chain carries TRBV5-5 and TRBJ1-6; possible D gene TRBD1, 6 bases. There are 18 residues in the CDR3. Between the trimmed V and J ends, which lost 1 base and 9 bases, there was a span of 23 bases. Germline V gives CDR1 SGHKS, CDR2 YYEKEE (reference sequence). Here the CDR3 reads CASSLFWAQGIVSSPLHF. The DNA for the CDR3 is TGTGCCAGCAGCTTGTTCTGGGCGCAGGGGATTGTTAGTTCACCCCTCCACTTT.

A few counts support this clonotype. The chain links TRBV6-1 to TRBJ1-3; a weak D match, TRBD1 (5 bases). The ends were cut back, 6 bases at V and 3 bases at J, with 6 bases in the middle. Germline lookup yields CDR1 MNHNS and CDR2 SASEGT. This CDR3 spans 12 amino acids. This chain's CDR3 is CASRGRGNTIYF. As DNA, the CDR3 is TGTGCCAGCAGGGGACGTGGAAACACCATATATTTT.

This clonotype has more than one count but fewer than ten. J is TRBJ1-4 and V is TRBV28, with D tentatively TRBD1 (5 bases). In germline, CDR1 is MDHEN, CDR2 SYDVKM. This CDR3 is built from 12 residues. The V and J ends lost 10 bases and 5 bases respectively, with 11 bases between them. CDR3 region: CATQGTNEKLFF. CDR3 bases: TGTGCCACCCAGGGAACGAATGAAAAACTGTTTTTT.

The V gene is TRBV13, the J gene TRBJ1-6; D unresolved. The germline CDR1 and CDR2 sequences are PRHDT and FYEKMQ (reference sequence). There are 13 residues in the CDR3. V dropped 4 bases and J dropped 9 bases, with 10 bases sitting between them. The CDR3 reads CASSSRTVSPLHF. CDR3 in DNA: TGTGCCAGCAGCTCACGGACGGTTTCACCCCTCCACTTT.

V is TRBV7-2 and J is TRBJ2-3; tentative D call: TRBD1 (5 bases). The V gene's germline CDR1 is SGHTA and CDR2 FQGNSA. This CDR3 spans 16 amino acids. Trimming removed 2 bases at V and 2 bases at J, with 14 bases between. CDR3 DNA sequence: TGTGCCAGCAGCTTATGGCAGGGTGGTGTCACAGATACGCAGTATTTT. Residues: CASSLWQGGVTDTQYF.

The table lists this clonotype with many counts. A read error may account for a junction end that differs from germline. The V call is TRBV7-7, the J call TRBJ2-3, with D tentatively TRBD2 (6 bases). The CDR3 is 15 amino acids. Germline V lookup: CDR1 SSHAT, CDR2 FNYEAQ (reference sequence). The DNA of the CDR3 is TGTGCTAGCAGCTTAGGCGGGGCCAGCACAGATACGCAGTATTTT. Translating gives CASSLGGASTDTQYF.

This clonotype was found many times. The rearrangement joins TRBV19 to TRBJ1-5; D is possibly TRBD1 (5 bases). V lost 3 bases to trimming and J lost 3 bases, with 12 bases between them. The CDR3 sequence is 15 residues long. Germline CDR1 and CDR2: LNHDA and SQIVND (reference sequence). For the CDR3, the DNA is TGTGCCAGTAGTATGGGATCAGGGAACAATCAGCCCCAGCATTTT. Translated: CASSMGSGNNQPQHF.

This clonotype was seen a handful of times. The chain carries TRBV5-6 and TRBJ1-5; D perhaps matches TRBD1 (6 bases). V dropped 6 bases and J dropped 6 bases, with 19 bases sitting between them. This CDR3 region has 15 residues. The germline CDR1 and CDR2 sequences are SGHDT and YYEEEE. The DNA of the CDR3 is TGTGCCAGCACCGCTTGGGGGACATCGCGTCAGCCCCAGCATTTT. It is translated as CASTAWGTSRQPQHF.

The table lists this clonotype with a few counts. The chain combines TRBV27 with TRBJ2-5; TRBD2 aligns across 10 bases. This CDR3 has 14 residues. V lost 7 bases and J lost 3; bases outside the gene matches: 5. Germline-derived CDR1 and CDR2 are MNHEY and SMNVEV (reference sequence). CDR3 coding DNA: TGTGCCAGCAACCGGACTAGCGGTAAAGAGACCCAGTACTTC. Translation gives CASNRTSGKETQYF.

This clonotype was observed a handful of times. The chain joins TRBV3-1 to TRBJ2-1, with D possibly matching TRBD2 (5 bases). The length of the CDR3 is 15 residues. CDR1 and CDR2 (germline): LGHDT, YNNKEL (reference sequence). Between the trimmed V and J ends, which lost 4 bases and 6 bases, there was a span of 16 bases. For the CDR3, the DNA is TGTGCCAGCAGCCTCGTGGCCGGGGTCCCCAATGAGCAGTTCTTC. Translated, it gives CASSLVAGVPNEQFF.

The chain couples TRBV20-1 to TRBJ1-1; the D gene is possibly TRBD1 (5 bases). From germline, CDR1 is DFQATT and CDR2 SNEGSKA (reference sequence). V lost 6 bases and J 8 bases, leaving 10 bases between the germline ends. The CDR3 covers 10 residues. The CDR3 sequence: CSARDGEAFF. CDR3 bases: TGCAGTGCAAGGGACGGAGAAGCTTTCTTT.

V and J are TRBV27 and TRBJ1-1, with D maybe TRBD1 (6 bases). V lost 0 bases and J lost 8, with 16 bases in between. This CDR3 is built from 15 residues. CDR1 MNHEY and CDR2 SMNVEV come from the germline V gene (reference sequence). The CDR3 here is CASSLSSSIGGEAFF. DNA for the CDR3: TGTGCCAGCAGTTTATCGTCCTCGATAGGGGGGGAAGCTTTCTTT.

The V call is TRBV2, the J call TRBJ2-1; D remains ambiguous. The ends were cut back, 1 base at V and 6 bases at J, with 10 bases in the middle. This CDR3 comprises 14 residues. Germline-derived CDR1 and CDR2 are SNHLY and FYNNEI. This CDR3 reads CASSEGVASNEQFF. The CDR3 DNA reads TGTGCCAGCAGTGAAGGGGTAGCTTCCAATGAGCAGTTCTTC.

J is TRBJ1-5 and V is TRBV5-6; 9 bases are a match to TRBD1. This CDR3 is 17 amino acids long. Trimming cost V 0 bases and J 3 bases; bases outside gene matches: 7. Germline-derived CDR1 and CDR2 are SGHDT and YYEEEE. CDR3 in DNA: TGTGCCAGCAGCTTGGCTGGACAGGGGCAGTTCAATCAGCCCCAGCATTTT. Its protein product is CASSLAGQGQFNQPQHF.

The rearrangement joins TRBV14 to TRBJ2-3; D may be TRBD2 (5 bases). The CDR3 is made up of 16 amino acids. The V gene lost 1 base and the J gene lost 3 bases, with 14 bases spanning the gap. The V gene's germline CDR1 is SGHDN and CDR2 FVKESK. The CDR3 reads CASSQARKAATDTQYF. Written as DNA, the CDR3 is TGTGCCAGCAGCCAAGCCCGGAAAGCGGCGACAGATACGCAGTATTTT.